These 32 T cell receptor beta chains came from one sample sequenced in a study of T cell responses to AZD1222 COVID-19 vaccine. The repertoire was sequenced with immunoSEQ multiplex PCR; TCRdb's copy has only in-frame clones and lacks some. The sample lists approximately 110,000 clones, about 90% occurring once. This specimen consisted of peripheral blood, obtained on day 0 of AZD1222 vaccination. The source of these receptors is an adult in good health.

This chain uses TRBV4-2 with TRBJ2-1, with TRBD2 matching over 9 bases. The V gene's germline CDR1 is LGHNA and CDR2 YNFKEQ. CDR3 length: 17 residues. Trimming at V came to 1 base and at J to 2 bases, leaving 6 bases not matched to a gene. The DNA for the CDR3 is TGTGCCAGCAGCCAAGTTTCCGCGGGAGGGACCTACAATGAGCAGTTCTTC. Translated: CASSQVSAGGTYNEQFF.

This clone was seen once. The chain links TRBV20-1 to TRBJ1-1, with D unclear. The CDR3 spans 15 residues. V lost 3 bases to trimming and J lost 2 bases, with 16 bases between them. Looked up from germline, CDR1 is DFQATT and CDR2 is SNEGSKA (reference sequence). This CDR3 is CSASGIVGINTEAFF. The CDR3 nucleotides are TGCAGTGCTAGTGGGATTGTGGGAATCAACACTGAAGCTTTCTTT.

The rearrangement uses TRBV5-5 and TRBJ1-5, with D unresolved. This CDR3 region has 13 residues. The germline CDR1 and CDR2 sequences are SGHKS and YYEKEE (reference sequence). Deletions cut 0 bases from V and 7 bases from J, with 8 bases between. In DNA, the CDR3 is TGTGCCAGCAGCTTGGTTCTGGCACAGCCCCAGCATTTT. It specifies CASSLVLAQPQHF.

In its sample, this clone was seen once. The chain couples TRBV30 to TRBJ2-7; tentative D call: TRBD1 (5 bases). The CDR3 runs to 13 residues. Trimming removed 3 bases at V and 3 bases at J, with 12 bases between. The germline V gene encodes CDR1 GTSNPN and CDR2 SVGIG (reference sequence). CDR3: CAWSSGLIYEQYF. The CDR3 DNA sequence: TGTGCCTGGAGCTCAGGGCTTATCTACGAGCAGTACTTC.

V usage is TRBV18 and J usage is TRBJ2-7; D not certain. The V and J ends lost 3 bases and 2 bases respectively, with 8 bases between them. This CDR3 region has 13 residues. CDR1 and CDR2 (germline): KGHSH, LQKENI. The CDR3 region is CASSPTETYEQYF. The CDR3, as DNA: TGTGCCAGCTCACCGACGGAAACCTACGAGCAGTACTTC. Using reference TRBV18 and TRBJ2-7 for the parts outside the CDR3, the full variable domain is NAGVMQNPRHLVRRRGQEARLRCSPMKGHSHVYWYRQLPEEGLKFMVYLQKENIIDESGMPKERFSAEFPKEGPSILRIQQVVRGDSAAYFCASSPTETYEQYFGPGTRLTVT.

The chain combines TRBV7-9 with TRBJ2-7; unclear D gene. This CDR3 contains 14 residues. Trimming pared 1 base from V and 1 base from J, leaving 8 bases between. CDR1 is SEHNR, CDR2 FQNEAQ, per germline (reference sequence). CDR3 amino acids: CASSLESYSYEQYF. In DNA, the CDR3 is TGTGCCAGCAGCTTAGAGTCTTATTCCTACGAGCAGTACTTC. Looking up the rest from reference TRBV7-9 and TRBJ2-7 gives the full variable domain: DTGVSQNPRHKITKRGQNVTFRCDPISEHNRLYWYRQTLGQGPEFLTYFQNEAQLEKSRLLSDRFSAERPKGSFSTLEIQRTEQGDSAMYLCASSLESYSYEQYFGPGTRLTVT.

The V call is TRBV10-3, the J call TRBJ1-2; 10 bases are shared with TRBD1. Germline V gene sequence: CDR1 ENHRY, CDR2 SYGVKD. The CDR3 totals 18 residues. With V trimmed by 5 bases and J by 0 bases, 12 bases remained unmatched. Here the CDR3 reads CAISPGQGTRHPNYGYTF. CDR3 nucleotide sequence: TGTGCCATCAGTCCGGGACAGGGGACGCGCCACCCTAACTATGGCTACACCTTC.

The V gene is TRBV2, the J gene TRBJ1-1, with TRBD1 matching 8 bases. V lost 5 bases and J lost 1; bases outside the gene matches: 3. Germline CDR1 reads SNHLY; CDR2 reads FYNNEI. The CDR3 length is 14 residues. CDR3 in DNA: TGTGCCAGCAGTATACAGGGGGGGAACACTGAAGCTTTCTTT. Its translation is CASSIQGGNTEAFF. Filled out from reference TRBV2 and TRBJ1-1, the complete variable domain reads EPEVTQTPSHQVTQMGQEVILRCVPISNHLYFYWYRQILGQKVEFLVSFYNNEISEKSEIFDDQFSVERPDGSNFTLKIRSTKLEDSAMYFCASSIQGGNTEAFFGQGTRLTVV.

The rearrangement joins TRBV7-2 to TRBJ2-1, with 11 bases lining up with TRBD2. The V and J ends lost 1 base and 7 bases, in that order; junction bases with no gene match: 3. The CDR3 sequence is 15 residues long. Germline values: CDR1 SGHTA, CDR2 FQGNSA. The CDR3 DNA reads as TGTGCCAGCAGCTTAGTAGCGGGAGGGCCTAATGAGCAGTTCTTC. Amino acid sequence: CASSLVAGGPNEQFF.

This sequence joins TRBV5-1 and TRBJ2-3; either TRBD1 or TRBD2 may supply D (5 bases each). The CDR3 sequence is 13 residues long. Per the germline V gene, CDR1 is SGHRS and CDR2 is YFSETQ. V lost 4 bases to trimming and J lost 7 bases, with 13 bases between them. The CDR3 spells CASSPVGEYTQYF. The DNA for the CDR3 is TGCGCCAGCAGCCCAGTGGGGGAGTATACGCAGTATTTT.

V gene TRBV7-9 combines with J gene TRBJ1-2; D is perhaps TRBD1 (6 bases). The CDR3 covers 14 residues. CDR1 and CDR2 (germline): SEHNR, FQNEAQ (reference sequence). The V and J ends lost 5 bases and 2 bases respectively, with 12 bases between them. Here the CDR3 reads CASSPQGLNYGYTF. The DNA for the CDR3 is TGTGCCAGCAGCCCCCAGGGGTTGAACTATGGCTACACCTTC.

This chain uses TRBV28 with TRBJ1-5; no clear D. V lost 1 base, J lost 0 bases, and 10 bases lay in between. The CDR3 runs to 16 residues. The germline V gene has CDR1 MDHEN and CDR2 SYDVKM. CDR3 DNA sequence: TGTGCCAGCAGTTTATTTCCGGACCATAGCAATCAGCCCCAGCATTTT. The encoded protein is CASSLFPDHSNQPQHF.

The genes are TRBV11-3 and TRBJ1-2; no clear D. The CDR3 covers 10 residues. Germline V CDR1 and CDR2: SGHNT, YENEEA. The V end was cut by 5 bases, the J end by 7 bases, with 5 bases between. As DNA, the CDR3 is TGTGCCAGCAGCGGAACTGGCTACACCTTC. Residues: CASSGTGYTF.

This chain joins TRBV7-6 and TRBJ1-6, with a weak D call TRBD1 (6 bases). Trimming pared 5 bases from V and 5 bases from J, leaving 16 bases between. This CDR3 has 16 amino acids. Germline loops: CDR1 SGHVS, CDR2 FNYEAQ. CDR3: CASSEQLRTDNSPLHF. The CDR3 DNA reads TGTGCCAGCAGCGAGCAGCTTAGGACAGATAATTCACCCCTCCACTTT.

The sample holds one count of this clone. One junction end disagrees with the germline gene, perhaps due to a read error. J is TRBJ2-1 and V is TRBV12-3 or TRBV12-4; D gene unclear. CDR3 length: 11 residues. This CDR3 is CASSLEVREVF. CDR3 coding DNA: TGTGCCAGCAGTTTAGAGGTCCGAGAGGTCTTC.

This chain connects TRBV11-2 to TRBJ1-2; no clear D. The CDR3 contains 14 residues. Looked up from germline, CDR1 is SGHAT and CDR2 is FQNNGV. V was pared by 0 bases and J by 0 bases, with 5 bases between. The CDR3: CASSLDVANYGYTF. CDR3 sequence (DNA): TGTGCCAGCAGCTTAGATGTCGCTAACTATGGCTACACCTTC.

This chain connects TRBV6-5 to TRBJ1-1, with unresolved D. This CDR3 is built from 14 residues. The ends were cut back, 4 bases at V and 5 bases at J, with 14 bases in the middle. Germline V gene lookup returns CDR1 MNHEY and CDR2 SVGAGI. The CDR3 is CASSSQAVGTEAFF. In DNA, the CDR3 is TGTGCCAGCAGTTCGCAAGCCGTCGGGACTGAAGCTTTCTTT.

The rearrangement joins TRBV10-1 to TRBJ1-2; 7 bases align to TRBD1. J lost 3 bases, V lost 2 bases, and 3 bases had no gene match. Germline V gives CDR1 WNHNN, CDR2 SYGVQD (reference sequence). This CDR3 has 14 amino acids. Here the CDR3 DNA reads TGCGCCAGCAGTGAGGACGACAGGGACTATGGCTACACCTTC. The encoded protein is CASSEDDRDYGYTF.

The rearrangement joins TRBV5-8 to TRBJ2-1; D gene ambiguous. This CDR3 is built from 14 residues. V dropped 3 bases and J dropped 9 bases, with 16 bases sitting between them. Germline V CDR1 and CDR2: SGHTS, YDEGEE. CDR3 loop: CASSSVRRFSEQFF. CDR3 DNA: TGTGCCAGCAGCTCGGTACGGAGATTCAGTGAGCAGTTCTTC. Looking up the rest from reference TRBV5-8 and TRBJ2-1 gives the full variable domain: EAGVTQSPTHLIKTRGQQATLRCSPISGHTSVYWYQQALGLGLQFLLWYDEGEERNRGNFPPRFSGRQFPNYSSELNVNALELEDSALYLCASSSVRRFSEQFFGPGTRLTVL.

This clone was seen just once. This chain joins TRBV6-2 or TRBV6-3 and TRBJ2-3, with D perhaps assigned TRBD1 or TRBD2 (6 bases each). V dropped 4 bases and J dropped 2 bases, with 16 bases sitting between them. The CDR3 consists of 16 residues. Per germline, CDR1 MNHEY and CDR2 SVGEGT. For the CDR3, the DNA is TGTGCCAGCAGTTTACCCGGCCGGGGGCCCACAGATACGCAGTATTTT. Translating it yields CASSLPGRGPTDTQYF.

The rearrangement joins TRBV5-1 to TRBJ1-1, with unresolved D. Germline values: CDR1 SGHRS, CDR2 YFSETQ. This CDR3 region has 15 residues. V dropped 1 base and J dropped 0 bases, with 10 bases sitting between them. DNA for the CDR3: TGCGCCAGCAGCTTGCAGGCAGGTATGAACACTGAAGCTTTCTTT. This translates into CASSLQAGMNTEAFF.

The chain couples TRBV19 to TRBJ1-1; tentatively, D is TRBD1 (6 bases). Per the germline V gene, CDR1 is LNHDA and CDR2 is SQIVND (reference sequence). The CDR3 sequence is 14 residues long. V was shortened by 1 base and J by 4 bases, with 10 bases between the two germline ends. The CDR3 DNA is TGTGCCAGTAGTATAGTAGGGGGGGGCACTGAAGCTTTCTTT. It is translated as CASSIVGGGTEAFF.

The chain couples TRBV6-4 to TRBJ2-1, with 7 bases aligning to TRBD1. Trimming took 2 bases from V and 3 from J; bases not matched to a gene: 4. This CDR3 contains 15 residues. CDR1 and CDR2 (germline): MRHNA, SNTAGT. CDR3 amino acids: CASSDAGGVYNEQFF. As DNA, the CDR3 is TGTGCCAGCAGTGACGCAGGGGGTGTCTACAATGAGCAGTTCTTC.

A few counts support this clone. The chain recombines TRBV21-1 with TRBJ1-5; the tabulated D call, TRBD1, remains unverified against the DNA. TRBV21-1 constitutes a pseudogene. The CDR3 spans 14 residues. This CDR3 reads CASTSRDTDQPQHF. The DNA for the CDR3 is TGTGCCAGCACTTCTCGGGACACAGATCAGCCCCAGCATTTT.

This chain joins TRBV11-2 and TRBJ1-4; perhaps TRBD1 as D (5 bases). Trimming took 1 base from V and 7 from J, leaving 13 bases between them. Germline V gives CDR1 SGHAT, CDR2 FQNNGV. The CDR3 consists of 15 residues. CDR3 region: CASSLGSREVEKLFF. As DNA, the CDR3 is TGTGCCAGCAGCTTAGGGAGCAGGGAGGTTGAAAAACTGTTTTTT.

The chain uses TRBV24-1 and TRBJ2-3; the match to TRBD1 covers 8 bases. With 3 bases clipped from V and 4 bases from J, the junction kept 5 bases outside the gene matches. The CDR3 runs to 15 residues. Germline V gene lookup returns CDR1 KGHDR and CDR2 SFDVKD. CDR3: CATSDPGQGPDTQYF. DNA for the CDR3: TGTGCCACCAGTGATCCCGGACAGGGCCCAGATACGCAGTATTTT.

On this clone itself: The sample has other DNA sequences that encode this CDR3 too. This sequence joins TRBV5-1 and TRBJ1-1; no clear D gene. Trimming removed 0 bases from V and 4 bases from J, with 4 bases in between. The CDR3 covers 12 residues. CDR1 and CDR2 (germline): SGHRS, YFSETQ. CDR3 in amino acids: CASSLEGTEAFF. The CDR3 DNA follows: TGCGCCAGCAGCTTGGAGGGCACTGAAGCTTTCTTT.

CDR3 protein: CASSPSEHGEYGYTF. CDR3 coding DNA: TGTGCCAGCTCACCATCCGAACACGGGGAGTATGGCTACACCTTC. V usage is TRBV18 and J usage is TRBJ1-2; D gene uncertain. V shed 2 bases and J shed 5 bases, with 15 bases lying between them. CDR3 length: 15 amino acids. Germline lookup yields CDR1 KGHSH and CDR2 LQKENI.

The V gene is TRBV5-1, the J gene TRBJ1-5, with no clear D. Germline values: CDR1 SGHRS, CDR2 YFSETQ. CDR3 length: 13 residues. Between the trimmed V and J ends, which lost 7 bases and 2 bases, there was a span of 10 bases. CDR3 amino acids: CASRTVGNQPQHF. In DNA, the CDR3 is TGCGCCAGCCGAACGGTCGGCAATCAGCCCCAGCATTTT.

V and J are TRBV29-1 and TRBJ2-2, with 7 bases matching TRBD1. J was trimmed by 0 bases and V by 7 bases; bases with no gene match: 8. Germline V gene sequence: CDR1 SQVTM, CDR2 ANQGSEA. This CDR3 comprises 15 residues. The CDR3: CSGLEQGPNTGELFF. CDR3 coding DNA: TGCAGCGGCCTCGAACAGGGGCCGAACACCGGGGAGCTGTTTTTT.

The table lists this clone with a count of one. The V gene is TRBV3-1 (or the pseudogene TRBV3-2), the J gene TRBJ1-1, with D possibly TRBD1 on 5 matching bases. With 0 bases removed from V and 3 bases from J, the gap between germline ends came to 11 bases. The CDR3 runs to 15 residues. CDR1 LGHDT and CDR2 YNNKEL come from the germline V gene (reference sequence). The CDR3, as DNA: TGTGCCAGCAGCCAAGAGGGGACCGGGGACACTGAAGCTTTCTTT. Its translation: CASSQEGTGDTEAFF.

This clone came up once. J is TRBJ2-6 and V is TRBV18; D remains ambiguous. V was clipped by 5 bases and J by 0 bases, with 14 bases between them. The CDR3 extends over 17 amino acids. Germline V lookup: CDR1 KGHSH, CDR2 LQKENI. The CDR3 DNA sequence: TGTGCCAGCTCATCGGGTAGTGGCGGCTCTGGGGCCAACGTCCTGACTTTC. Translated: CASSSGSGGSGANVLTF.